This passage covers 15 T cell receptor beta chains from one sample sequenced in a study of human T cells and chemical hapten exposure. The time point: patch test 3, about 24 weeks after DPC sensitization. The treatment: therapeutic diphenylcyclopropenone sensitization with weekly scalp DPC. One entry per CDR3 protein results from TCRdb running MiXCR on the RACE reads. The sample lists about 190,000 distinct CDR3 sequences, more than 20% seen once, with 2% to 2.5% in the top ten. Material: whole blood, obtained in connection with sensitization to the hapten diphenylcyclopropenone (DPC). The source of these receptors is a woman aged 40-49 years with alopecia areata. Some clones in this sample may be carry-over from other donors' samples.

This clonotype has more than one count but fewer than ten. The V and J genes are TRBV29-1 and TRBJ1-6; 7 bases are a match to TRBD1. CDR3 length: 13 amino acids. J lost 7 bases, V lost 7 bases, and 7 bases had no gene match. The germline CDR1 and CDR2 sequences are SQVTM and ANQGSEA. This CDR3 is CSARQGYNSPLHF. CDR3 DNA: TGCAGCGCTCGACAGGGCTACAATTCACCCCTCCACTTT. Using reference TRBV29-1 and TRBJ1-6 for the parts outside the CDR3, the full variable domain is SAVISQKPSRDICQRGTSLTIQCQVDSQVTMMFWYRQQPGQSLTLIATANQGSEATYESGFVIDKFPISRPNLTFSTLTVSNMSPEDSSIYLCSARQGYNSPLHFGNGTRLTVT.

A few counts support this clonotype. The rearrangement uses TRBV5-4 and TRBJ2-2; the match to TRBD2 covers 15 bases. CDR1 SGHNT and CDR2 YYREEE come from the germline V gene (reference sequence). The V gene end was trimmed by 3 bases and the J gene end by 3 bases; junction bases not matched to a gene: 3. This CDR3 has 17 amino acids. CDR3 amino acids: CASSSWTSGRDTGELFF. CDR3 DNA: TGTGCCAGCAGCTCCTGGACTAGCGGGAGGGACACCGGGGAGCTGTTTTTT. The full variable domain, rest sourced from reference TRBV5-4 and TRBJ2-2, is ETGVTQSPTHLIKTRGQQVTLRCSSQSGHNTVSWYQQALGQGPQFIFQYYREEENGRGNFPPRFSGLQFPNYSSELNVNALELDDSALYLCASSSWTSGRDTGELFFGEGSRLTVL.

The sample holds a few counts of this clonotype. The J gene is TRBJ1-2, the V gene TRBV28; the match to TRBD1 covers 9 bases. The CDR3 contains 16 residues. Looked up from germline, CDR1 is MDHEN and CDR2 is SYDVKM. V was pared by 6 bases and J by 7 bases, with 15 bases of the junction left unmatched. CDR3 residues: CASRRTGDFSRAGYTF. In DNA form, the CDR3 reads TGTGCCAGCAGGAGGACAGGGGACTTTTCAAGGGCTGGCTACACCTTC.

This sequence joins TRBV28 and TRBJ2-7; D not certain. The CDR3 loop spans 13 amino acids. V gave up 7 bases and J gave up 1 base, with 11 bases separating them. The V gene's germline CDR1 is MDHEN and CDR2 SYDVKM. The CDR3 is CASNVLSSYEQYF. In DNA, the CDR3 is TGTGCCAGCAACGTCCTATCTTCCTACGAGCAGTACTTC.

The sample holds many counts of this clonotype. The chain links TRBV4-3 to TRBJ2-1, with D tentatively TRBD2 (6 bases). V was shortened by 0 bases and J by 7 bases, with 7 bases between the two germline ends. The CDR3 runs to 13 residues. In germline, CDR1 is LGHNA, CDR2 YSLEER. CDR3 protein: CASSQEEGNEQFF. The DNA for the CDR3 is TGCGCCAGCAGCCAAGAGGAGGGGAATGAGCAGTTCTTC.

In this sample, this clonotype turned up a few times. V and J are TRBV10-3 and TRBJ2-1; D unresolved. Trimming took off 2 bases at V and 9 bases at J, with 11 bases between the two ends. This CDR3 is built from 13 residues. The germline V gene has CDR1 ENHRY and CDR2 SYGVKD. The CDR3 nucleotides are TGTGCCATCAGTGAGCCGGTACTGTCTGAGCAGTTCTTC. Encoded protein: CAISEPVLSEQFF.

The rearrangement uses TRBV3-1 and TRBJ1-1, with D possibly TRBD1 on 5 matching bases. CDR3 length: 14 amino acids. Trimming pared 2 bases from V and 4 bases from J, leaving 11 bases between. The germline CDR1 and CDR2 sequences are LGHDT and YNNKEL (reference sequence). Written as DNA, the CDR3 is TGTGCCAGCAGCCAATGGGTTGGGGGCACTGAAGCTTTCTTT. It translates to CASSQWVGGTEAFF.

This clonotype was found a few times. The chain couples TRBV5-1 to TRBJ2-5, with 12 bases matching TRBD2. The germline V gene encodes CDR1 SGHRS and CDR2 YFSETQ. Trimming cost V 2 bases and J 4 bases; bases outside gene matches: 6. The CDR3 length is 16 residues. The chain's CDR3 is CASSFGLAGGRETQYF. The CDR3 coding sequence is TGCGCCAGCAGCTTCGGTCTAGCGGGAGGGCGAGAGACCCAGTACTTC.

The CDR3 sequence is CASSYASGTLSHEQFF. The CDR3 nucleotides are TGTGCCAGCAGTTACGCTAGCGGGACTCTCAGCCATGAGCAGTTCTTC. This rearrangement joins TRBV6-2 or TRBV6-3 to TRBJ2-1, with TRBD2 matching over 9 bases. CDR1 and CDR2 from the germline V gene are MNHEY and SVGEGT. The CDR3 is 16 residues long. The junction had 10 bases not matched to a gene; V was cut back by 2 bases and J by 8 bases.

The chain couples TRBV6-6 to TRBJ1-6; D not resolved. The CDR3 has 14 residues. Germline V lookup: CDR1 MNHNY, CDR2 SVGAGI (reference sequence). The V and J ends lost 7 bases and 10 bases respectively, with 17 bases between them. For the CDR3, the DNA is TGTGCCAGCACTCTACTCGGGGAAGACTCACCCCTCCACTTT. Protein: CASTLLGEDSPLHF.

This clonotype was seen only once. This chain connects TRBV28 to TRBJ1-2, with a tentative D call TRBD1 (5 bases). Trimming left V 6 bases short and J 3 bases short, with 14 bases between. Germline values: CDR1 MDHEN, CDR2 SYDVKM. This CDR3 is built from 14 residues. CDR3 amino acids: CASSQVRGDYGYTF. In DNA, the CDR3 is TGTGCCAGCAGCCAGGTGAGGGGCGACTATGGCTACACCTTC.

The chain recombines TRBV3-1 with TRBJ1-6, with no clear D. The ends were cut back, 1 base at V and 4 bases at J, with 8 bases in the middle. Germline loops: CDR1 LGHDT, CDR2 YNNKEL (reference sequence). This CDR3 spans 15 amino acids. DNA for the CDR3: TGTGCCAGCAGCCAAGCGGAACTGTATAATTCACCCCTCCACTTT. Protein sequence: CASSQAELYNSPLHF. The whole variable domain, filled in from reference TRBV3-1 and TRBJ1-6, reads DTAVSQTPKYLVTQMGNDKSIKCEQNLGHDTMYWYKQDSKKFLKIMFSYNNKELIINETVPNRFSPKSPDKAHLNLHINSLELGDSAVYFCASSQAELYNSPLHFGNGTRLTVT.

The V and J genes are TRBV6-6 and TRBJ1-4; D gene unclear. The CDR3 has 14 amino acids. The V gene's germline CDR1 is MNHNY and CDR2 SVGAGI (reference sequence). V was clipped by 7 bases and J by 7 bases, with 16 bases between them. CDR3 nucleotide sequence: TGTGCCAGCACCCCTCAGATCCTAGCTGAAAAACTGTTTTTT. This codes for CASTPQILAEKLFF.

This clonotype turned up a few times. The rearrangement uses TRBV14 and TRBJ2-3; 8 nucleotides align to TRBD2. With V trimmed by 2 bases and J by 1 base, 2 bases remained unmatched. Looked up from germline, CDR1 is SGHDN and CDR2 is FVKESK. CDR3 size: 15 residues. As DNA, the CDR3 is TGTGCCAGCAGCCAAATGGGACTAGGCACAGATACGCAGTATTTT. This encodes CASSQMGLGTDTQYF.

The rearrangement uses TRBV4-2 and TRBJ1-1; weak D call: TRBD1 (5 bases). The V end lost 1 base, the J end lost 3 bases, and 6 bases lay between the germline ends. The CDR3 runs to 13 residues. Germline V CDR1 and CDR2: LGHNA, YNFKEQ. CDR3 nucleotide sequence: TGTGCCAGCAGCCAAGCGGGGGACACTGAAGCTTTCTTT. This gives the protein CASSQAGDTEAFF.